This TCR beta chain emerged from a study of blood T cells in healthy people across ages (dated by TCRdb to the mid-2010s). Regarding the study in general: In model experiments, template switching captured roughly one uniquely barcoded TCR beta cDNA molecule for every two T cells. Using deep sequencing normalized with unique cDNA molecular identifiers, the study measured how TCR beta repertoire diversity changes with age. Donors were grouped into four age groups: young (average 16 years), middle-aged (roughly 38), aged (about 60) and long-lived (around 80). To avoid experimental bias, donors of different ages were spread randomly across the sequencing lanes. For two donors (one aged 18 to 29 and one aged 80 or older), the study analyzed two additional independent replicas of 1 million unique cDNA reads from the same blood draw.

Cut back by 2 bases and 1 base, the V and J ends lie 10 bases apart. Per the germline V gene, SGHRS is the CDR1 and YFSETQ is the CDR2. The CDR3 goes from the cysteine to the phenylalanine over 14 residues. Only the CDR3 portion is preserved as DNA: 42 bases, with reading frame beginning at the first base. What the research found in general, with its limitations: Estimates of total diversity based on one million sequenced T cells were considered lower bounds and underestimates. As age increased, observed TCR beta diversity per million T cells dropped in a roughly linear way, and a significant reduction was already evident by age 40. Donor CMV infection status was unknown, potentially confounding age-related changes in expanded clonotypes. There was a strong correlation between observed TCR beta diversity and the percentage of naive T cells measured by flow cytometry. Because profiling used bulk unsorted PBMCs, naive and antigen-experienced compartments could not be compared conclusively. The long-lived group showed more naive CD4+ T cells, fewer expanded clones and increased TCR diversity than the aged group, suggesting age selection.

Receptor amplification or capture employed 5' RACE. For sequencing, an Illumina HiSeq 2500 was employed. A second PCR of about 6 to 12 cycles was run with a J-beta primer mix and a sample-barcoded 5' primer. Each TCR beta cDNA molecule received a unique molecular identifier from a template-switch 5' adaptor carrying 12 random nucleotides. Each sample yielded at least 2.5 million CDR3-containing paired-end reads. The Mint cDNA synthesis kit, primed by a TRBC-specific oligonucleotide, was used to synthesize first-strand cDNA from all RNA. After uracil-DNA glycosylase treatment, a first 18-cycle PCR used universal primers M1SS and BC2_uni_R on all cDNA. As for the authors' bioinformatics: For normalization, 1 million high-quality reads, each with a distinct molecular identifier, were randomly selected from each sample. Reads sharing molecular identifiers were discarded rather than binned into consensus sequences. CDR3 identification, clonotype clustering and error correction used MiTCR with a Q25 quality threshold and the strictest error-elimination algorithm. A nonparametric unseen species model with Euler transformation was used to estimate lower-bound total TCR beta diversity. Using fastp at Q25 and MiXCR, TCRdb reprocessed the public reads and kept productive beta chains. A single entry per CDR3 protein holds the most common genes and DNA from its merged rows. TCRdb assigned the V and J calls; the authors' analysis was not used. The sample profile shows 1.5 million to 2 million distinct CDR3 sequences; 40% to 55% of them were found once. The ten biggest clones cover roughly 2.1% of the sample.

Systemically healthy Caucasian individuals from Russia, over 30 in total and aged roughly 6 to 100 years, were included as donors. Approximately 9 milliliters of peripheral blood were collected from each donor into EDTA-treated Vacutainer tubes. Ficoll-Paque density-gradient centrifugation was used to isolate PBMCs, with at least 6 million obtained per sample. Total RNA, at least 6 micrograms per sample, was extracted from PBMCs with Trizol reagent. The percentages of naive CD45RAhigh/CD27high T cells were determined by flow cytometry on a PBMC aliquot from every donor. This clonotype was seen repeatedly, ten times or more. Its antigen is unknown. The input lacks base qualities; no much larger clone sits a single base away.

The receptor chain draws on TRBV5-1 and TRBJ2-7; no D segment can be confidently identified. This clonotype was obtained from a woman aged 40 to 49 in good health. Material: blood. CDR3 region: CASSFDRWSYEQYF. The DNA sequence is as follows: TGCGCCAGCAGCTTCGACCGCTGGTCCTACGAGCAGTACTTC.